This T cell receptor (beta chain) was profiled in a study of cytomegalovirus exposure and HLA in healthy donors. Germline V gene lookup returns CDR1 MGHDK and CDR2 SYGVNS. The CDR3 has 13 amino acids. The ends lost 8 bases at V and 7 bases at J; junction bases unmatched: 6. This clone is medium-sized in the sample. PCR used 60 Vbeta primers and 13 Jbeta primers. Sequencing used immunoSEQ multiplex PCR; TCRdb keeps in-frame clones, though not all of them. This sample has approximately 180,000 clones, with just over 75% found just once. The TCR was taken from a woman in her twenties or thirties in good health and CMV-seropositive. The V gene is TRBV25-1, the J gene TRBJ2-1; 9 positions match TRBD1. What was sequenced was PBMCs. Written as DNA, the CDR3 is TGTGCCAGCCGCCCGACAGGGGGGAATGAGCAGTTCTTC. This encodes CASRPTGGNEQFF.